Each of the 21 T cell receptor beta chains below was sequenced from the same sample in a study of regulatory T cells in long-lasting Graves disease. Sequencing libraries for TCR beta were prepared with iRepertoire HTBI primers and Arm-PCR of CDR3 regions. TCRdb passed the multiplex PCR reads through MiXCR, listing each CDR3 protein once. The sample carries 500,000 to 800,000 distinct CDR3 sequences, approximately 31% recorded once. Stated time point: persistent/refractory GD, antithyroid drugs over 5 years with positive TRAb. PBMC-extracted RNA yielded the TCR library. Sequenced material: peripheral blood mononuclear cells (PBMCs), taken when the disease was refractory, from a patient treated with antithyroid drugs. The receptors here all came from a female donor with Graves disease.

The genes are TRBV27 and TRBJ2-1; D not resolved. CDR1 MNHEY and CDR2 SMNVEV come from the germline V gene (reference sequence). CDR3 length: 14 amino acids. Trimming took 3 bases from V and 4 from J, leaving 10 bases between them. The CDR3 DNA is TGTGCCAGCAGTTTGGGATCCGCTTACAATGAGCAGTTCTTC. It codes for CASSLGSAYNEQFF.

Comments on this clonotype: Relative to the germline gene, one junction end is altered; a read error may explain this. In nucleotides, the CDR3 is TGTACCAGCAACGGACGCCAGGGGGCTATCGACTTTAGCAATCAGCCCCAGCATTTT. It encodes CTSNGRQGAIDFSNQPQHF. V is TRBV6-1 and J is TRBJ1-5; 8 nucleotides agree with TRBD1. This CDR3 region has 19 residues. Germline V gene lookup returns CDR1 MNHNS and CDR2 SASEGT.

The CDR3 spells CASSSFVRELFF. CDR3 nucleotide sequence: TGTGCCAGCAGCTCCTTCGTGAGGGAGCTGTTTTTT. The chain carries TRBV7-9 and TRBJ2-2; D unresolved. The CDR3 contains 12 residues. Trimming removed 4 bases at V and 9 bases at J, with 9 bases between. CDR1 is SEHNR and CDR2 is FQNEAQ in the germline V gene (reference sequence).

This clonotype was seen a few times. The rearrangement links TRBV5-5 to TRBJ1-1; the D is unclear. The CDR3 extends over 13 amino acids. V was trimmed by 4 bases and J by 6 bases, leaving 13 bases between them. CDR1 and CDR2 from the germline V gene are SGHKS and YYEKEE (reference sequence). DNA of the CDR3: TGTGCCAGCAGCCCAGACCCTAACGCTGAAGCTTTCTTT. It yields the protein CASSPDPNAEAFF.

In its sample, this clonotype was seen many times. The CDR3, as DNA: TGCAGTGCTTCAGGGGAAGAGACCCAGTACTTC. Translated, it gives CSASGEETQYF. The chain carries TRBV20-1 and TRBJ2-5; D is perhaps TRBD1 (6 bases). Trimming shortened V by 5 bases and J by 3 bases, and 7 bases separated the two germline ends. The CDR3 contains 11 residues. Germline CDR1 and CDR2: DFQATT and SNEGSKA (reference sequence).

As regards this clonotype: A much larger clone lies one base from this, so it may be a read error. The chain is built from TRBV15 and TRBJ2-5; 7 bases map to TRBD2. The trim removed 5 bases at V and 1 base at J, leaving 10 bases unmatched. This CDR3 has 16 amino acids. Germline V lookup: CDR1 LNHNV, CDR2 YYDKDF (reference sequence). The CDR3 loop is CATSRAGTNGQETQYF. CDR3 nucleotides: TGTGCCACCAGCCGAGCCGGGACTAACGGCCAAGAGACCCAGTACTTC.

Regarding this clonotype: It is likely a read error, because the conserved phenylalanine at the end of the CDR3 is missing. This chain joins TRBV27 and TRBJ2-5; D is undetermined. V was clipped by 3 bases and J by 5 bases, with 13 bases between them. Germline CDR1 and CDR2: MNHEY and SMNVEV (reference sequence). The CDR3 has 14 amino acids. CDR3 protein: CASSFAMSWETQYL. The DNA for the CDR3 is TGTGCCAGCAGTTTCGCTATGTCATGGGAGACCCAGTACCTC.

The V call is TRBV12-3 or TRBV12-4, the J call TRBJ1-3, with D possibly being TRBD1 (5 bases). V was clipped by 6 bases and J by 4 bases, with 13 bases between them. CDR3 size: 14 residues. CDR3 amino acids: CASRTGRDGNTIYF. The DNA for the CDR3 is TGTGCCAGCAGAACCGGGAGGGACGGAAACACCATATATTTT.

The CDR3 bases are TGTGCCAGCAGCGGGACAGGGCGATCAAACACCATATATTTT. This sequence encodes CASSGTGRSNTIYF. The V call is TRBV28, the J call TRBJ1-3, with TRBD1 identical over 9 bases. In germline, CDR1 is MDHEN, CDR2 SYDVKM. The CDR3 loop spans 14 amino acids. The V gene end was trimmed by 6 bases and the J gene end by 6 bases; junction bases not matched to a gene: 6.

This clonotype was detected ten times or more. This chain links TRBV12-3 or TRBV12-4 with TRBJ1-4, with 7 bases fitting TRBD1. With V trimmed by 0 bases and J by 7 bases, 5 bases remained unmatched. CDR3 length: 15 amino acids. The CDR3 loop reads CASSLAAGGSEKLFF. CDR3 nucleotide sequence: TGTGCCAGCAGTTTAGCGGCAGGGGGGAGTGAAAAACTGTTTTTT.

The rearrangement uses TRBV25-1 and TRBJ2-5; D may be TRBD1 or TRBD2 (6 bases each). Trimming pared 3 bases from V and 5 bases from J, leaving 19 bases between. The CDR3 runs 16 residues. The V gene's germline CDR1 is MGHDK and CDR2 SYGVNS. CDR3 DNA: TGTGCCAGCAGTGAGTCGCACAAGGGGGAGGAGGAGACCCAGTACTTC. Translation: CASSESHKGEEETQYF.

Many counts were recorded for this clonotype. The rearrangement uses TRBV28 and TRBJ1-5; D perhaps matches TRBD1 (6 bases). The CDR3 totals 15 residues. Germline V CDR1 and CDR2: MDHEN, SYDVKM. The V end lost 2 bases, the J end lost 5 bases, and 13 bases lay between the germline ends. The CDR3 region is CASSLIGAGDQPQHF. In DNA, the CDR3 is TGTGCCAGCAGTTTAATTGGGGCAGGGGATCAGCCCCAGCATTTT.

At least ten counts were recorded for this clonotype. This chain joins TRBV2 and TRBJ2-7; 8 bases agree with TRBD2. The V gene's germline CDR1 is SNHLY and CDR2 FYNNEI. V was clipped by 6 bases and J by 6 bases; unmatched bases: 13. This CDR3 has 15 residues. CDR3 residues: CASRETAGARAEQYF. The DNA for the CDR3 is TGTGCCAGCAGGGAGACAGCGGGAGCGCGCGCCGAGCAGTACTTC. Together with reference TRBV2 and TRBJ2-7, the CDR3 gives the full variable domain: EPEVTQTPSHQVTQMGQEVILRCVPISNHLYFYWYRQILGQKVEFLVSFYNNEISEKSEIFDDQFSVERPDGSNFTLKIRSTKLEDSAMYFCASRETAGARAEQYFGPGTRLTVT.

The V gene is TRBV7-2, the J gene TRBJ2-7; D remains unclear. V was pared by 5 bases and J by 6 bases, with 14 bases between. The CDR3 covers 13 residues. Germline V lookup: CDR1 SGHTA, CDR2 FQGNSA. CDR3 sequence (DNA): TGTGCCAGCAGCCTCCCCGGGCAACCCGAGCAGTACTTC. This gives the protein CASSLPGQPEQYF.

The V call is TRBV19, the J call TRBJ2-2; tentatively, D is TRBD2 (5 bases). Trimming took off 1 base at V and 7 bases at J, with 25 bases between the two ends. The CDR3 runs 19 residues. Germline values: CDR1 LNHDA, CDR2 SQIVND (reference sequence). This CDR3 reads CASSIAGPRAVRRDGELFF. The CDR3, as DNA: TGTGCCAGTAGTATAGCTGGGCCTCGAGCGGTGAGACGTGACGGGGAGCTGTTTTTT.

This chain joins TRBV5-1 and TRBJ1-4; 8 positions match TRBD1. CDR3 length: 16 amino acids. J lost 8 bases, V lost 0 bases, and 9 bases had no gene match. Per germline, CDR1 SGHRS and CDR2 YFSETQ. This CDR3 is CASSLARGTGTEKLFF. CDR3 nucleotide sequence: TGCGCCAGCAGCTTGGCCCGGGGGACAGGAACCGAAAAACTGTTTTTT. Using reference TRBV5-1 and TRBJ1-4 for the parts outside the CDR3, the full variable domain is KAGVTQTPRYLIKTRGQQVTLSCSPISGHRSVSWYQQTPGQGLQFLFEYFSETQRNKGNFPGRFSGRQFSNSRSEMNVSTLELGDSALYLCASSLARGTGTEKLFFGSGTQLSVL.

This clonotype turned up a few times. This chain joins TRBV6-1 and TRBJ1-1; TRBD1 matches at 8 bases. Trimming at V came to 6 bases and at J to 1 base, leaving 10 bases not matched to a gene. CDR1 is MNHNS, CDR2 SASEGT, per germline. The CDR3 covers 16 residues. CDR3 bases: TGTGCCAGCAGACTTTACTCCGGGACAGGGAACACTGAAGCTTTCTTT. This codes for CASRLYSGTGNTEAFF.

The rearrangement joins TRBV4-1 to TRBJ1-4; 7 bases line up with TRBD1. Germline-derived CDR1 and CDR2 are MGHRA and YSYEKL. This CDR3 region has 16 residues. V was pared by 3 bases and J by 2 bases, with 6 bases of the junction left unmatched. CDR3 bases: TGCGCCAGCAGCCAGGCCCAGACAGGGACTAATGAAAAACTGTTTTTT. Residues: CASSQAQTGTNEKLFF.

V gene TRBV18 combines with J gene TRBJ2-7; D assignment may be TRBD1 or TRBD2 (7 bases each). Trimming stripped 2 bases from V and 6 bases from J, with 20 bases between. The CDR3 loop spans 16 amino acids. Per germline, CDR1 KGHSH and CDR2 LQKENI. This CDR3 reads CASSPSQGGAGGEQYF. CDR3 DNA: TGTGCCAGCTCACCAAGCCAGGGGGGGGCCGGGGGCGAGCAGTACTTC.

This clonotype occurred many times. The chain joins TRBV2 to TRBJ1-2; the match to TRBD1 covers 7 bases. This CDR3 region has 14 residues. The V and J ends lost 0 bases and 4 bases, in that order; junction bases with no gene match: 2. Germline CDR1 and CDR2: SNHLY and FYNNEI. CDR3 loop: CASSEAGTVYGYTF. CDR3 DNA sequence: TGTGCCAGCAGTGAAGCCGGGACAGTCTATGGCTACACCTTC.

V and J are TRBV29-1 and TRBJ1-5, with D hard to call. This CDR3 has 13 residues. Per germline, CDR1 SQVTM and CDR2 ANQGSEA. Deletions cut 6 bases from V and 3 bases from J, with 12 bases between. The CDR3 is CSVRTDINQPQHF. CDR3 bases: TGCAGCGTCCGAACAGATATCAATCAGCCCCAGCATTTT.